These 17 T cell receptor beta chains originate from one sample sequenced in a study of control samples from healthy donors and cancer patients. The method was immunoSEQ multiplex PCR; TCRdb's version includes in-frame clones alone and lacks a portion of them. The repertoire consists of roughly 74,000 clones, with over 90% occurring once and the leading ten covering 4.5% to 6%. Sequencing was carried out using blood. These receptors were collected from a woman younger than 35 in good health.

This rearrangement joins TRBV20-1 to TRBJ2-1, with D uncertain. CDR1 is DFQATT and CDR2 is SNEGSKA in the germline V gene (reference sequence). This CDR3 contains 10 residues. Trimming removed 3 bases from V and 7 bases from J, with 4 bases in between. The CDR3 protein is CSARENEQFF. The CDR3 DNA reads TGCAGTGCTAGGGAGAATGAGCAGTTCTTC.

The rearrangement links TRBV9 to TRBJ2-1; 8 positions match TRBD1. The ends lost 4 bases at V and 4 bases at J; junction bases unmatched: 10. The CDR3 is 16 residues long. CDR1 is SGDLS and CDR2 is YYNGEE in the germline V gene. CDR3 sequence: CASSRTPGQAYNEQFF. The CDR3, as DNA: TGTGCCAGCAGCCGTACGCCGGGACAGGCATACAATGAGCAGTTCTTC.

The rearrangement links TRBV18 to TRBJ2-1; TRBD2 matches 7 bases. The V segment lost 4 bases and the J segment 4 bases; nucleotides outside the gene matches: 10. The CDR3 is made up of 16 amino acids. The germline CDR1 and CDR2 sequences are KGHSH and LQKENI. The CDR3 nucleotides are TGTGCCAGCTCACTCCCCCCCCGCGGGGGTTACAATGAGCAGTTCTTC. Translation: CASSLPPRGGYNEQFF.

This chain connects TRBV5-1 to TRBJ2-7, with D unclear. Trimming shortened V by 0 bases and J by 2 bases, and 12 bases separated the two germline ends. The CDR3 length is 15 residues. In germline, CDR1 is SGHRS, CDR2 YFSETQ. This CDR3 reads CASSLEFGPAYEQYF. CDR3 sequence (DNA): TGCGCCAGCAGCTTGGAATTTGGACCAGCCTACGAGCAGTACTTC.

CDR3 amino acids: CASSLANRGVGTDTQYF. CDR3 DNA sequence: TGTGCCAGCAGCTTAGCGAATAGGGGTGTTGGCACAGATACGCAGTATTTT. The chain links TRBV7-8 to TRBJ2-3; the D gene is possibly TRBD1 (5 bases). This CDR3 contains 17 residues. V lost 0 bases and J lost 1, with 14 bases in between. The germline CDR1 and CDR2 sequences are SGHVS and FQNEAQ.

This chain uses TRBV28 with TRBJ2-3; 12 nucleotides agree with TRBD2. CDR3 length: 19 residues. The junction had 16 bases not matched to a gene; V was cut back by 6 bases and J by 3 bases. Germline V gene data show CDR1 as MDHEN and CDR2 as SYDVKM. This CDR3 reads CASSQQGFWLAGGTDTQYF. The DNA of the CDR3 is TGTGCCAGCAGCCAACAGGGTTTTTGGCTAGCGGGAGGGACAGATACGCAGTATTTT.

The DNA of the CDR3 is TGCGCCAGCAGCCCGGACCAGGACAGGGCGAACTACGAGCAGTACTTC. This gives the protein CASSPDQDRANYEQYF. This chain uses TRBV5-1 with TRBJ2-7, with TRBD1 matching over 8 bases. The germline V gene encodes CDR1 SGHRS and CDR2 YFSETQ. The CDR3 spans 16 residues. V was pared by 4 bases and J by 3 bases, with 12 bases of the junction left unmatched.

V gene TRBV24-1 combines with J gene TRBJ2-2; D ambiguous. Trimming removed 4 bases from V and 5 bases from J, with 13 bases in between. The CDR3 contains 15 residues. Germline loops: CDR1 KGHDR, CDR2 SFDVKD. For the CDR3, the DNA is TGTGCCACCAGTGACCCTGTAACAGAAACCGGGGAGCTGTTTTTT. Its translation: CATSDPVTETGELFF.

V and J are TRBV5-1 and TRBJ1-4; D is uncertain. Germline V lookup: CDR1 SGHRS, CDR2 YFSETQ. The CDR3 covers 14 residues. Trimming removed 4 bases from V and 1 base from J, with 8 bases in between. As DNA, the CDR3 is TGCGCCAGCAGCGTAGAGGGAACTAATGAAAAACTGTTTTTT. Encoded protein: CASSVEGTNEKLFF.

This clone was picked up one time. The chain uses TRBV7-3 and TRBJ1-2; 7 nucleotides agree with TRBD1. The V and J ends lost 1 base and 6 bases, in that order; junction bases with no gene match: 5. The germline CDR1 and CDR2 sequences are SGHTA and FQGTGA. The CDR3 is 14 amino acids. Here the CDR3 DNA reads TGTGCCAGCAGCTTAAGCGGGACAGATGATGGCTACACCTTC. Translated: CASSLSGTDDGYTF.

The chain joins TRBV5-1 to TRBJ2-7; 7 bases are a match to TRBD1. The CDR3 has 13 amino acids. The germline V gene encodes CDR1 SGHRS and CDR2 YFSETQ. V dropped 6 bases and J dropped 1; count of bases not matched to a gene: 4. The CDR3 protein is CASTPDRSYEQYF. The CDR3 DNA reads as TGCGCCAGCACCCCGGACAGGTCCTACGAGCAGTACTTC.

This clone was counted many times. The chain is built from TRBV11-3 and TRBJ2-7; the match to TRBD1 covers 8 bases. Germline V gene lookup returns CDR1 SGHNT and CDR2 YENEEA. The CDR3 covers 13 residues. V was clipped by 3 bases and J by 6 bases; unmatched bases: 4. The CDR3: CASSFRTGSEQYF. Here the CDR3 DNA reads TGTGCCAGCAGCTTCCGGACAGGGTCCGAGCAGTACTTC.

The gene calls are TRBV11-2 and TRBJ1-1; no clear D gene. CDR1 and CDR2 from the germline V gene are SGHAT and FQNNGV. V shed 1 base and J shed 6 bases, with 12 bases lying between them. The CDR3 is 14 residues long. CDR3 residues: CASSLVRIRSEAFF. The CDR3 DNA reads as TGTGCCAGCAGCTTAGTGCGGATACGTTCTGAAGCTTTCTTT.

V and J are TRBV29-1 and TRBJ1-1; D remains ambiguous. CDR3 length equals 15 residues. V was pared by 4 bases and J by 3 bases, with 18 bases between. Per germline, CDR1 SQVTM and CDR2 ANQGSEA. The CDR3 reads CSVVGLKASYTEAFF. CDR3 bases: TGCAGCGTTGTGGGTTTGAAAGCAAGCTACACTGAAGCTTTCTTT.

The chain uses TRBV27 and TRBJ2-7; D ambiguous. CDR1 and CDR2 (germline): MNHEY, SMNVEV (reference sequence). Trimming shortened V by 8 bases and J by 3 bases, and 5 bases separated the two germline ends. This CDR3 contains 10 residues. CDR3 protein: CASGNYEQYF. In nucleotides, the CDR3 is TGTGCCAGCGGAAACTACGAGCAGTACTTC.

The chain links TRBV6-4 to TRBJ2-4, with 7 positions matching TRBD2. V shed 6 bases and J 9 bases; nucleotides not matched to a gene: 20. This CDR3 is built from 17 residues. CDR1 and CDR2 (germline): MRHNA, SNTAGT. In DNA, the CDR3 is TGTGCCAGCAGCGGGTTTCTGGGCCCTTCGAAGCGGGGCATTCAGTACTTC. Protein sequence: CASSGFLGPSKRGIQYF.

The genes are TRBV19 and TRBJ1-2; D is uncertain. The CDR3 is made up of 14 amino acids. With 6 bases removed from V and 0 bases from J, the gap between germline ends came to 11 bases. Germline-derived CDR1 and CDR2 are LNHDA and SQIVND (reference sequence). In DNA, the CDR3 is TGTGCCAGTAGCATCACAGACCCTAACTATGGCTACACCTTC. Amino acid sequence: CASSITDPNYGYTF.